This TCR beta chain was recorded in a study of T cell clonotyping in hematopoietic cell transplantation. The data were produced by immunoSEQ multiplex PCR, yet TCRdb's version contains in-frame clones alone and is incomplete. The sample holds some 40,000 clones; 94% are singletons and the top ten take 0.85% to 0.9%. Remarks on this clone: Its antigen remains unknown.

Notes on the study in general: Graft donor and pretransplant recipient Inverse Simpson Index values predicted broader posttransplant TCR diversity. After transplant, recipient diversity fell while pathologically expanded clonotypes grew through day 180.

The CDR3 consists of 16 residues. The sample consisted of peripheral blood mononuclear cells. This sequence originates from a woman aged 45-65 years in good health. Some clones in this sample may be carry-over from other donors' samples. The chain carries TRBV1 and TRBJ1-2; the D call of TRBD1 is as the table states it, not checked on the DNA. TRBV1 is marked as a pseudogene. The CDR3 coding sequence is TGCACCAGCAGCCAAGAGGACAGGGGATCGCTCTATGGCTACACCTTC. Translated: CTSSQEDRGSLYGYTF.